This TCR beta chain emerged from a study of cytomegalovirus exposure and HLA in healthy donors. About the research overall: A data release that came early held approximately 85 million unique TCRs from HLA-typed donors. Overall study results and limits: Association of a missense DCLRE1C variant with TCR beta V- and J-gene trimming was reported in a later analysis. Roughly uniform sequencing depth across donors was assumed, possibly incorrectly.

This CDR3 has 14 amino acids. Unmatched junction bases numbered 4, after V lost 5 bases and J lost 6 bases. In germline, CDR1 is SGHTA, CDR2 FQGTGA. To note about this clone: Its target is unknown.

The PCR contained 60 Vbeta and 13 Jbeta primers. Sequencing was performed with immunoSEQ multiplex PCR; in TCRdb, only in-frame clones are kept and a portion is missing. The profile shows about 100,000 clones, 70% to 80% of them singletons. The gene calls are TRBV7-3 and TRBJ2-7; 13 bases match TRBD2. Sequencing was done on a sample of PBMCs. The receptor's source is a woman under 30 in good health and CMV-seropositive. This CDR3 is CASSKLAGGTEQYF. The CDR3 nucleotides are TGTGCCAGCAGCAAACTAGCGGGAGGGACCGAGCAGTACTTC.